A selection of T cell receptor beta chains follows, all from one sample in a study of T cell repertoires in cytomegalovirus infection. From the reads, TCRdb called clonotypes with MiXCR, one entry per CDR3 protein. Seen here are some 120,000 distinct CDR3 sequences, around 10% observed once, and the top ten hold approximately 31%. The antigens these receptors bind are not known. Sequencing input: PBMCs, sequenced either directly or after in vitro stimulation (not recorded which). These receptors all stem from a human donor in good health (CMV status not recorded). Some clones in this sample may be carry-over from other donors' samples. CDR3s include the opening cysteine and the closing phenylalanine or tryptophan. D genes are given only for firm matches. Some rows mark clone size as missing; the rest say once, few, many or name a class of expanded clone.

CDR3 | DNA | D | V | size | J
CASSISQETQYF | TGTGCCAGCAGCATCTCCCAAGAGACCCAGTACTTC | NA | TRBV9 | few | TRBJ2-5
CATSDLVPGQGERSYNEQFF | TGTGCCACCAGTGATCTGGTCCCGGGACAGGGGGAGAGGTCCTACAATGAGCAGTTCTTC | TRBD1 | TRBV24-1 | NA | TRBJ2-1
CASSFIGGRVNEQFF | TGTGCCAGCAGTTTTATCGGCGGGAGGGTCAATGAGCAGTTCTTC | TRBD2 | TRBV12-3/TRBV12-4 | many | TRBJ2-1
CASSLEVGGTGANVLTF | TGTGCCAGCAGTTTAGAGGTCGGGGGAACTGGGGCCAACGTCCTGACTTTC | NA | TRBV7-2 | many | TRBJ2-6
CASSRPTGEQFF | TGTGCCAGCAGCCGACCGACGGGGGAGCAGTTCTTC | NA | TRBV5-6 | few | TRBJ2-1
CASSQEASGRSNEQFF | TGCGCCAGCAGCCAAGAGGCTAGCGGGAGATCTAATGAGCAGTTCTTC | TRBD2 | TRBV4-3 | NA | TRBJ2-1
CASRERAFTDTQYF | TGTGCCAGCAGGGAGAGAGCGTTCACAGATACGCAGTATTTT | NA | TRBV2 | few | TRBJ2-3
CASSPRHTNQPQHF | TGTGCCAGTAGCCCCAGACATACAAATCAGCCCCAGCATTTT | NA | TRBV19 | many | TRBJ1-5
CASTFTGGRRQPQHF | TGTGCCAGCACCTTCACAGGGGGTCGGCGTCAGCCCCAGCATTTT | TRBD1 | TRBV6-1 | NA | TRBJ1-5
CASSFGDRGLYGYTF | TGTGCCAGCAGCTTCGGAGACAGGGGGCTTTATGGCTACACCTTC | TRBD1 | TRBV5-3 | NA | TRBJ1-2
CASSPSGTITDTQYF | TGTGCTAGCAGTCCCAGCGGGACCATCACAGATACGCAGTATTTT | TRBD2 | TRBV7-7 | NA | TRBJ2-3
CASMTGQSNYGYTF | TGTGCCAGCATGACGGGACAATCGAACTATGGCTACACCTTC | NA | TRBV6-5 | many | TRBJ1-2
CASSLVTSSADTQYF | TGTGCCAGCAGCTTAGTGACTAGCTCCGCCGATACGCAGTATTTT | TRBD2 | TRBV7-8 | many | TRBJ2-3
CASSSDPQGNYGYTF | TGTGCCAGCAGCTCCGACCCACAGGGCAACTATGGCTACACCTTC | NA | TRBV7-2 | many | TRBJ1-2
CASSESGVSYNEQFF | TGTGCCAGCAGTGAATCGGGGGTGTCCTACAATGAGCAGTTCTTC | NA | TRBV2 | few | TRBJ2-1
CASRLIRDGNQPQHF | TGTGCCAGCAGACTTATCCGGGACGGAAATCAGCCCCAGCATTTT | NA | TRBV27 | many | TRBJ1-5
CASSTGTANHNEQFF | TGTGCCAGCTCAACCGGGACAGCAAACCACAATGAGCAGTTCTTC | TRBD1 | TRBV18 | many | TRBJ2-1